These T cell receptor beta chains were read from a single sample in a study of early stage breast cancer tumors. TCRdb's table, derived via immunoSEQ multiplex PCR, lists solely in-frame clones and lacks some. This repertoire shows 5,000 to 5,500 clones, 55% to 75% found once; its top ten account for 9% to 9.5%. What was sequenced was breast tumor tissue. These receptor sequences come from a person in their sixties with breast cancer. CDR3s include the opening cysteine and the closing phenylalanine or tryptophan. A D gene is named only where the DNA matches it firmly. Some rows mark clone size as missing; the rest say once, few, many or name a class of expanded clone.

>TRBJ2-5|TRBV5-4|TRBD2|.
TGTGCCAGCAGCTTTAGGTTCGCGGGAGGGAAAGAGACCCAGTACTTC
CASSFRFAGGKETQYF
>TRBJ1-6|TRBV5-1|.|.
TGCGCCAGCAGGACGGAAAAAAATTCACCCCTCCACTTT
CASRTEKNSPLHF
>TRBJ2-7|TRBV27|.|once
TGTGCCAGCAGTTTAGCCACCGGGACTTCTTCGGGCGAGCAGTACTTC
CASSLATGTSSGEQYF
>TRBJ1-2|TRBV2|TRBD1|.
TGTGCCAGCAGCTTAGACGGACAGGGCCTTCTTGGCTACACCTTC
CASSLDGQGLLGYTF
>TRBJ1-1|TRBV28|TRBD1|.
TGTGCCAGCAGTTTATGGGCCAGGGGGCTTTTTGTCACTGAAGCTTTCTTT
CASSLWARGLFVTEAFF
>TRBJ2-7|TRBV2|.|few
TGTGCCAGCAACGAGAGTCCAACGGCCTACGAGCAGTACTTC
CASNESPTAYEQYF
>TRBJ2-1|TRBV2|.|.
TGTGCCAGCAAAGCCGTACAGGGAAGTGAGCAGTTCTTC
CASKAVQGSEQFF
>TRBJ2-5|TRBV6-6|TRBD1|once
TGTGCCAGCAGTTATACAGGGGGCGCGGGTGTTGGGACCCAGTACTTC
CASSYTGGAGVGTQYF
>TRBJ1-1|TRBV7-2|.|large
TGTGCCAGCAGCTTAGGGGCCGCCACTGAAGCTTTCTTT
CASSLGAATEAFF
>TRBJ1-1|TRBV9|.|.
TGTGCCAGCAGCAAACACGCGGGGGTGGGCACTGAAGCTTTCTTT
CASSKHAGVGTEAFF
>TRBJ2-4|TRBV18|.|.
TGTGCCAGCTCACCTGCGGGGGCCAAAAACATGCAGTACTTC
CASSPAGAKNMQYF
>TRBJ2-1|TRBV7-2|TRBD2|.
TGTGCCAGCGTTCCCTCGGGACTAGCGGAGGATGAGCAGTTCTTC
CASVPSGLAEDEQFF
>TRBJ2-5|TRBV2|.|medium-sized
TGTGCCAGCAGCCCCGGACGGACGCAAGAGACCCAGTACTTC
CASSPGRTQETQYF
>TRBJ2-5|TRBV7-2|.|.
TGTGCCAGCAGCTTAACGTGGACTACACAAGAGACCCAGTACTTC
CASSLTWTTQETQYF
>TRBJ1-5|TRBV5-3|.|.
TGTGCCAGAAGGGGGGCGGAGGGGCGGAGATATCAGCCCCAGCATTTT
CARRGAEGRRYQPQHF
>TRBJ2-1|TRBV11-3|TRBD2|.
TGTGCCAGCAGCACCTGGACTAGCGGGAGGAATGAGCAGTTCTTC
CASSTWTSGRNEQFF
>TRBJ2-3|TRBV28|.|few
TGTGCCAGCAGTTCCCACCGGGCCCACGGAGATACGCAGTATTTT
CASSSHRAHGDTQYF
>TRBJ2-5|TRBV9|TRBD1|.
TGTGCCAGCAGCGTAGGGGGACAGGGAGGAGAGACCCAGTACTTC
CASSVGGQGGETQYF
>TRBJ2-3|TRBV9|.|.
TGTGCCAGCAGCGTAGCTAAGGCGGTCACAGATACGCAGTATTTT
CASSVAKAVTDTQYF
>TRBJ1-2|TRBV27|.|.
TGTGCCAGCAGTTTGGTCCGAGGTGCGGGCTACACCTTC
CASSLVRGAGYTF
>TRBJ1-2|TRBV19|.|few
TGTGCCAGTAGTATAGAGGGGAACTATGGCTACACCTTC
CASSIEGNYGYTF
>TRBJ2-5|TRBV7-8|.|.
TGTGCCAGCAGCTTAGCCCGGGACCCCCTAGGAGAGACCCAGTACTTC
CASSLARDPLGETQYF
>TRBJ2-7|TRBV5-1|.|.
TGCGCCAGCAGCTTGGTGGGGGTAAATCCCTACGAGCAGTACTTC
CASSLVGVNPYEQYF
>TRBJ1-1|TRBV19|.|.
TGTGCCAGTAGTACGGGTATACAGGCTGTGGAAGCTTTCTTT
CASSTGIQAVEAFF
>TRBJ1-1|TRBV5-4|TRBD1|.
TGTGCCAGCAGCTTTCCCGGGACAGGGGAAGCTTTCTTT
CASSFPGTGEAFF
>TRBJ2-7|TRBV6-6|TRBD1|.
TGTGCCAGCAGTTACTCCCCGACAGGGTCCGAGCAGTACTTC
CASSYSPTGSEQYF
>TRBJ1-1|TRBV15|.|.
TGTGCCACCAGCAGAGAAAAAACCCTGAACACTGAAGCTTTCTTT
CATSREKTLNTEAFF